The T cell receptor (beta chain) under discussion was sequenced for a study of CD8 T cells in Susac syndrome. Reverse transcription used roughly 0.45 to 1 ug RNA and random hexamers. One entry per CDR3 protein results from TCRdb running MiXCR on the immunoSEQ multiplex PCR reads. The sample shows about 180,000 distinct CDR3 sequences, around 94% of them seen only once. The sequencing input was CD4+ T cells from PBMCs. The TCR sequence derives from a human donor with Susac syndrome.

The CDR3 DNA reads as TGCGCCAGCAGACACGGACTAGCGGGGGAAGAGACCCAGTACTTC. Its protein product is CASRHGLAGEETQYF. The chain recombines TRBV5-1 with TRBJ2-5; 13 bases agree with TRBD2. Trimming cost V 5 bases and J 3 bases; bases outside gene matches: 4. The CDR3 contains 15 residues. Per the germline V gene, CDR1 is SGHRS and CDR2 is YFSETQ.